These T cell receptor beta chains were read from a single sample in a study of shared clonotypes between healthy human individuals. The assay was immunoSEQ multiplex PCR, and TCRdb's table has in-frame clones only and misses some. Among fewer than 1.6 million clones listed, less than 99% were seen once. The specimen was naive CD4+ T cells sorted from blood. The receptors here all came from a man under 40 in good health. CDR3s include the opening cysteine and the closing phenylalanine or tryptophan. The D gene is left open where the match is weak. Expanded clones get a size class; other rows say once, few or many, or leave the size out.

v_gene	j_gene	abundance	d_gene	CDR3aa	CDR3nt
TRBV6-8	TRBJ2-5	.	TRBD2	CASSYGTSLETQYF	TGTGCCAGCAGTTACGGGACTAGCCTAGAGACCCAGTACTTC
TRBV19	TRBJ2-1	.	TRBD2	CASSIDRSGRSSYNEQFF	TGTGCCAGTAGTATAGATCGGAGCGGGAGGAGCTCCTACAATGAGCAGTTCTTC
TRBV4-1	TRBJ2-7	.	TRBD2	CASSQARGGTSGSYEQYF	TGCGCCAGCAGCCAAGCCCGGGGAGGGACTAGCGGGAGCTACGAGCAGTACTTC
TRBV19	TRBJ1-5	.	.	CASSRRGNQPQHF	TGTGCCAGTAGCCGGAGGGGCAATCAGCCCCAGCATTTT
TRBV19	TRBJ2-7	once	TRBD1	CASSIAGAGGTYEQYF	TGTGCCAGTAGTATAGCCGGGGCAGGGGGTACCTACGAGCAGTACTTC
TRBV11-2	TRBJ2-7	.	TRBD1	CASSLGLRDRGHEQYF	TGTGCCAGCAGCTTAGGTTTGCGGGACAGGGGCCACGAGCAGTACTTC
TRBV4-3	TRBJ2-1	once	TRBD2	CASSQESSGIGYNEQFF	TGCGCCAGCAGCCAAGAATCTAGCGGGATAGGGTACAATGAGCAGTTCTTC
TRBV7-2	TRBJ2-5	.	.	CASGRFRDEYQETQYF	TGTGCCAGCGGTAGGTTCCGAGACGAGTACCAAGAGACCCAGTACTTC
TRBV18	TRBJ2-3	.	.	CASSPQGTSTDTQYF	TGTGCCAGCTCTCCCCAGGGAACTAGCACAGATACGCAGTATTTT
TRBV9	TRBJ2-1	.	TRBD2	CASSTLAGELYNEQFF	TGTGCCAGCAGCACCCTAGCGGGAGAGCTATACAATGAGCAGTTCTTC
TRBV18	TRBJ2-4	.	.	CASSPLPRGGAQNIQYF	TGTGCCAGCTCACCACTTCCTCGTGGGGGGGCCCAAAACATTCAGTACTTC
TRBV15	TRBJ2-7	.	TRBD2	CATSGGPGRAIAYEQYF	TGTGCCACCAGCGGCGGGCCTGGGAGGGCGATCGCCTACGAGCAGTACTTC
TRBV7-9	TRBJ2-5	.	.	CASSFLQDYKETQYF	TGTGCCAGCAGCTTCCTACAGGACTATAAAGAGACCCAGTACTTC
TRBV28	TRBJ2-7	.	.	CASSFSQVNEQYF	TGTGCCAGCAGTTTCAGCCAAGTCAACGAGCAGTACTTC
TRBV30	TRBJ2-1	.	.	CAWSVPRNEQFF	TGTGCCTGGAGTGTACCTAGAAATGAGCAGTTCTTC